The source of this T cell receptor beta chain is a study of CXCR3-negative and CXCR3-positive naive CD8 T cells. The libraries of TRB cDNA were constructed through 5' RACE using UMI labels. TCRdb reprocessed the 5' RACE reads, with one entry per CDR3 protein and no DNA. Its table records a few thousand distinct CDR3 sequences. By frequency, this clonotype registers medium-sized. The CDR3 runs to 16 residues. Germline-derived CDR1 and CDR2 are SGHRS and YFSETQ. Input material: naive CXCR3- CD8+ T cells from blood. Stated subset: CD45RO-CCR7+CD27+CD95- naive CD8+ T cells lacking CXCR3 (TNR3-). The TCR originated in a human donor in good health. Some clones in this sample may be carry-over from other donors' samples. The V call is TRBV5-1, the J call TRBJ2-2; there is no DNA to check the TCRdb D call of TRBD2. This chain's CDR3 is CASSLSGGTNTGELFF. The full variable domain, completed using reference TRBV5-1 and TRBJ2-2, is KAGVTQTPRYLIKTRGQQVTLSCSPISGHRSVSWYQQTPGQGLQFLFEYFSETQRNKGNFPGRFSGRQFSNSRSEMNVSTLELGDSALYLCASSLSGGTNTGELFFGEGSRLTVL.